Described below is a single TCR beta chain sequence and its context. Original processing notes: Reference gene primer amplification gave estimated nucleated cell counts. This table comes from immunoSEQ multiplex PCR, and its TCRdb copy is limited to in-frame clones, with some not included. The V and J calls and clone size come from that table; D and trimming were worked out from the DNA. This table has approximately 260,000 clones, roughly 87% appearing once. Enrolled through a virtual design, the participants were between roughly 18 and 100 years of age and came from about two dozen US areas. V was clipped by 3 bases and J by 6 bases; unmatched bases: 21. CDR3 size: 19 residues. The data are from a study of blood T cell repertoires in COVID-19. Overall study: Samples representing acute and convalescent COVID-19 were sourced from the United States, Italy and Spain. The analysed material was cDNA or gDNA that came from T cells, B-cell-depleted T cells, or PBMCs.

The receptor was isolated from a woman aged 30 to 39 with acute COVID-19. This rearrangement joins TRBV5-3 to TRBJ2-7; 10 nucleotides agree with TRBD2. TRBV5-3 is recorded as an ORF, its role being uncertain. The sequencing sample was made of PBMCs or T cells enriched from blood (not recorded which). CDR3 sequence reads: CARSSPGQCSGRGFSEQYF. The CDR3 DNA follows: TGTGCCAGAAGCTCTCCCGGACAGTGCAGCGGGAGGGGTTTTTCCGAGCAGTACTTC.